This TCR beta chain is from a study of blood T cells in healthy people across ages. On this clonotype: Its antigen is currently unknown.

Looked up from germline, CDR1 is SNHLY and CDR2 is FYNNEI. The ends were cut back, 10 bases at V and 8 bases at J, with 27 bases in the middle. This CDR3 has 16 amino acids. Study observations and caveats: There were more naive CD4+ cells and higher diversity in long-lived donors than in aged donors. PBMCs left unsorted prevented a conclusive naive versus antigen-experienced comparison.

The people who gave samples were healthy Caucasians from Russia, aged about 6 to 100. The use of a sample-barcoded 5' primer and a J-beta primer mix characterized a second PCR of roughly 7 to 11 cycles. TCRdb analysed the 5' RACE reads with MiXCR anew, one entry per CDR3 protein. The top ten clones hold 40% to 50% of a sample with about 750,000 distinct CDR3 sequences, about 48% of them seen once. The source is an elderly man in good health. The chain carries TRBV2 and TRBJ2-1; D is tentatively TRBD1 or TRBD2 (6 bases each). The sample comprised blood. The CDR3 nucleotides read TGTGCCACCCGAAAAAGGGGGGCTAGCAGTGAGGATGAGCAGTTCTTC. Amino acids: CATRKRGASSEDEQFF.